These 8 T cell receptor beta chains originate from one sample sequenced in a study of T cell responses to AZD1222 COVID-19 vaccine. Clones were read by immunoSEQ multiplex PCR, and TCRdb kept only the in-frame ones, dropping some. Of 170,000 or so clones listed, over 75% are singletons. The source was peripheral blood, collected on day 0 of AZD1222 vaccination. All receptors come from an adult in good health.

The chain employs TRBV6-5 and TRBJ1-3, with D hard to call. The CDR3 totals 13 residues. Germline values: CDR1 MNHEY, CDR2 SVGAGI. V shed 6 bases and J shed 2 bases, with 8 bases lying between them. DNA for the CDR3: TGTGCCAGCAGAACCCGGACTGGAAACACCATATATTTT. This encodes CASRTRTGNTIYF.

The chain recombines TRBV28 with TRBJ1-1; TRBD1 aligns across 10 bases. CDR1 MDHEN and CDR2 SYDVKM come from the germline V gene. The junction had 8 bases not matched to a gene; V was cut back by 5 bases and J by 8 bases. This CDR3 is 14 amino acids long. The CDR3 reads CASSPLPGQGEAFF. In nucleotides, the CDR3 is TGTGCCAGCAGTCCCCTCCCGGGACAGGGGGAAGCTTTCTTT.

This clone was recorded once. V usage is TRBV2 and J usage is TRBJ2-2; the D gene is possibly TRBD1 (6 bases). The CDR3 covers 14 residues. V was pared by 9 bases and J by 4 bases, with 15 bases between. CDR1 and CDR2 from the germline V gene are SNHLY and FYNNEI. The chain's CDR3 is CASSTGQTTGELFF. The CDR3 DNA sequence: TGTGCCAGTTCGACGGGACAAACCACCGGGGAGCTGTTTTTT.

The chain combines TRBV11-2 with TRBJ1-1, with D perhaps matching TRBD1 (5 bases). This CDR3 contains 15 residues. Between the trimmed V and J ends, which lost 5 bases and 1 base, there was a span of 14 bases. Germline assignment: CDR1 SGHAT and CDR2 FQNNGV. This CDR3 reads CASSKWGTRNTEAFF. The DNA for the CDR3 is TGTGCCAGCAGCAAGTGGGGGACGAGGAACACTGAAGCTTTCTTT.

V is TRBV6-2 or TRBV6-3 and J is TRBJ2-1; D assignment may be TRBD1 or TRBD2 (6 bases each). The CDR3 extends over 16 amino acids. CDR1 MNHEY and CDR2 SVGEGT come from the germline V gene. Deletions cut 4 bases from V and 6 bases from J, with 19 bases between. CDR3 bases: TGTGCCAGCAGTTTCCTTTTGGGGGGCCTGCTCAATGAGCAGTTCTTC. It specifies CASSFLLGGLLNEQFF.

This chain joins TRBV4-1 and TRBJ2-5; D unresolved. V lost 1 base and J lost 5, with 8 bases in between. The V gene's germline CDR1 is MGHRA and CDR2 YSYEKL. This CDR3 is built from 13 residues. The CDR3 sequence is CASSQAYGETQYF. DNA of the CDR3: TGCGCCAGCAGCCAAGCGTATGGGGAGACCCAGTACTTC.

This sequence joins TRBV7-8 and TRBJ1-5; tentatively, D is TRBD1 (6 bases). Trimming removed 5 bases at V and 0 bases at J, with 14 bases between. The CDR3 runs to 16 residues. Germline V gene lookup returns CDR1 SGHVS and CDR2 FQNEAQ. The CDR3 region is CASSPIRGNSNQPQHF. The CDR3, as DNA: TGTGCCAGCAGCCCCATCAGGGGCAATAGCAATCAGCCCCAGCATTTT. Combining the CDR3 with reference TRBV7-8 and TRBJ1-5 gives the whole variable domain GAGVSQSPRYKVAKRGQDVALRCDPISGHVSLFWYQQALGQGPEFLTYFQNEAQLDKSGLPSDRFFAERPEGSVSTLKIQRTQQEDSAVYLCASSPIRGNSNQPQHFGDGTRLSIL.

The chain joins TRBV19 to TRBJ2-1; 10 bases fit TRBD1. The CDR3 loop spans 16 amino acids. V gave up 5 bases and J gave up 9 bases; unmatched junction bases: 13. Germline CDR1 is LNHDA and CDR2 is SQIVND (reference sequence). The CDR3 loop is CASSGTGVGLILEQFF. DNA for the CDR3: TGTGCCAGTAGTGGGACAGGGGTGGGACTTATCCTTGAGCAGTTCTTC.